This T cell receptor (beta chain) came from a study of Ad26.COV2.S vaccination and SARS-CoV-2 variants. The wider study: By the intramuscular route, Ad26.COV2.S was given once, or twice 56 days apart.

J was trimmed by 4 bases and V by 5 bases; bases with no gene match: 8. This CDR3 has 15 residues. Germline assignment: CDR1 SEHNR and CDR2 FQNEAQ (reference sequence). Sequencing was performed with immunoSEQ multiplex PCR; in TCRdb, only in-frame clones are kept and a portion is missing. The data hold about 390,000 clones, with around 85% observed a single time. The treatment: 19 received Ad26.COV2.S at low or high dose, single or two shots; a few received placebo; per-sample allocation not given. Day 63 following the first vaccine or placebo injection was when the samples were taken. The genes are TRBV7-9 and TRBJ1-1; TRBD1 matches 9 bases. The sequences come from peripheral blood, collected in a trial of Ad26.COV2.S vaccine versus placebo. The receptor was isolated from a person aged 18-65 years who received the Ad26.COV2.S COVID-19 vaccine or a placebo. CDR3 loop: CASSRLTGGPTEAFF. The DNA for the CDR3 is TGTGCCAGCAGCAGGCTCACAGGGGGCCCCACTGAAGCTTTCTTT.